This TCR beta chain was found in a study of monozygotic twins with inflammatory bowel disease (dated by TCRdb to the late 2010s). Turning to the overall study: The full study comprised approximately 28 monozygotic twin pairs: nine German pairs (four IBD-concordant, five IBD-discordant) and 19 IBD-discordant Danish pairs. The search for disease-associated traits relied mainly on comparing IBD patients with their genetically identical healthy co-twins within discordant pairs. Each individual had, on average, about 151 000 unique TCRalpha sequences and 181 000 unique TCRbeta sequences available for analysis. The study at large found these results: Repertoire similarity did not differ between concordant and discordant twins, which could be due to limited statistical power. Measured by the inverse Simpson index, TCRbeta repertoire diversity was lower in IBD patients than in their healthy co-twins. IBD patients shared fewer clonotypes with other individuals than healthy twins did, most markedly in patients showing signs of disease activity. No single strong signal or clonotype linked to IBD turned up in the results, so the idea that one exists was not supported. Background noise and inter-individual variability may have been introduced into the repertoires by the differing immunosuppressive treatments among patients. Different T cell subtypes could not be distinguished in the analysis.

From the cysteine through the phenylalanine, the CDR3 covers 15 amino acids. The DNA is unrecorded. Based on the germline V gene, the CDR1 and CDR2 sequences are SGHRS and YFSETQ. To note about this clonotype: Its antigen is not yet known.

Library prep was done by 5' RACE. Preparation of each TCR library used around 3.5 ug of total RNA. cDNA was synthesized with SMARTScribe reverse transcriptase in eight separate reactions per sample. Unique molecular identifiers containing a 6-nucleotide sample barcode were introduced through template switching during cDNA synthesis. TCRalpha and TCRbeta cDNA was amplified in two nested PCRs of about 17 and 10 cycles, and bead purification was carried out after each PCR. Before amplification, the cDNA was both treated with uracil DNA-glycosylase and purified with the QIAquick PCR purification kit. The second PCR added Illumina TruSeq-compatible adapters along with sample-specific barcodes. Library quality and concentration were assessed using TapeStation and Qubit, and about 5.2 ng of each library was pooled. The pooled libraries were sequenced with 2 x 100 bp reads and custom sequencing primers on an Illumina HiSeq2500 single-index Rapid Run. Per the source publication's procedure: UMI-based consensus assembly with MiGEC version 1.2.6 was used to correct PCR and sequencing errors. MiXCR version 2.1.1 was used to carry out V(D)J alignment, clonotype assembly and CDR3 extraction. Normalisation of gene usage, clonotype sharing and MAIT/NKT TCR abundance was achieved by analysing the top 1000, 10 000 and 20 000 clonotypes per sample. Diversity was computed as the inverse Simpson index with the vegan R package after downsampling to 27 000 UMIs. Paired Mann-Whitney U tests on discordant twin pairs were used, with Benjamini-Hochberg multiple-testing correction. Once TCRdb had reprocessed the reads, it stored one entry per CDR3 protein sequence and supplied no DNA. The V and J calls and clone size are TCRdb's, not the authors'. The sample table on file contains about 330,000 distinct CDR3 sequences. The top ten constitute 2% to 2.5% of the sample.

From each donor, a 2.5 ml peripheral blood sample was drawn into PAXgene tubes and stored at -80 degrees C. Without T cell sorting, total RNA was isolated from whole blood using the PAXgene blood miRNA kit on an automated QIAcube. Deep TCRalpha and TCRbeta repertoire profiling with unique molecular barcoding was performed on peripheral blood of monozygotic twin pairs concordant or discordant for inflammatory bowel disease. Smoking habits were recorded for all twin pairs, and each individual was classified as a current, former or never smoker. This TCR derives from a human donor with ulcerative colitis or Crohn's disease, or a healthy co-twin of an affected twin (not recorded which). Sequences were obtained from blood. The chain uses TRBV5-1 and TRBJ1-1. The CDR3 reads as follows: CASSLEAGQPAEAFF.